This TCR beta chain originates from a study of T cell repertoires in cytomegalovirus infection (dated by TCRdb to about 2019). The study in broad terms: The peptide stimulations were aimed at well-studied HLA-B-restricted epitopes as well as recently identified HLA-C-restricted CMV epitopes, whose presentation resists viral immunomodulation. Donor HLA type was relevant to the analysis, because carriage of CMV infection together with the matching HLA type was indicated by public TCR beta signatures.

This sample was sequenced with an Illumina HiSeq 1500. Through fastp at Q25 and MiXCR, TCRdb rebuilt clones from the public reads, retaining in-frame beta chains. Every distinct CDR3 protein forms one entry, paired with its most common genes and DNA. This sample is represented by roughly 51,000 distinct CDR3 sequences; roughly a fifth of them were singletons. The top ten hold 26% of the sample. Trimming takes 1 base off V and 9 bases off J; junction bases not matched to a gene: 20. Based on the germline V gene, the CDR1 and CDR2 sequences are SGHTA and FQGNSA. Including the terminal cysteine and phenylalanine, the CDR3 comprises 20 residues. Left in the record is the CDR3 DNA by itself, 60 bases read in frame from the first base. This clonotype was detected only a few times. It lacks a known antigen. No per-base quality is available; no much larger clone lies one base away. Paper-wide results and their limitations: Carriers of CMV infection plus the relevant HLA type were discriminated by the cumulative frequency of public TCR beta family members in the study cohort and in an independent 352-donor cohort. In the ex vivo response, HLA-C-restricted CMV-specific TCR beta clonotypes were dominant, and in two of eight donors the single most frequent clonotype came from this HLA-C-restricted group.

The intended sense of this specimen's treatment or condition label: in vitro stimulation with specific CMV peptide epitopes to enrich CMV-specific T cells. The receptor comes from a human donor in good health (CMV status not recorded). Some clones in this sample may be carry-over from other donors' samples. The rearrangement combines TRBV7-2 with TRBJ2-2; TRBD2 matches 10 bases in the middle. The sample in question was CD8+ T cells from cultured PBMCs, obtained from culture after CMV antigen stimulation. The CDR3 region has the sequence CASSLGGSGGAWGNDRELFF. The DNA reads as follows: TGTGCCAGCAGCTTAGGTGGGAGCGGGGGGGCCTGGGGAAATGACCGGGAGCTGTTTTTT. Full variable domain (CDR3 extended with the reference TRBV7-2 and TRBJ2-2 proteins): GAGVSQSPSNKVTEKGKDVELRCDPISGHTALYWYRQSLGQGLEFLIYFQGNSAPDKSGLPSDRFSAERTGGSVSTLTIQRTQQEDSAVYLCASSLGGSGGAWGNDRELFFGEGSRLTVL.